This TCR beta chain was identified in a study of molecular identifiers for immune sequencing clone quantification. One entry per CDR3 protein results from TCRdb running MiXCR on the PCR reads. The sample has 250,000 to 400,000 distinct CDR3 sequences; 20% to 25% are singletons. Points from the study as a whole: Clones that had above 20 RNA copies took up over 99% of effector molecules but under 1% in naive cells.

The V gene end was trimmed by 8 bases and the J gene end by 3 bases; junction bases not matched to a gene: 7. Germline V gene sequence: CDR1 MNHEY, CDR2 SVGAGI. The CDR3 runs to 13 residues. This clonotype has a count of ten or more. As yet, its antigen is unknown. The chain joins TRBV6-5 to TRBJ2-7, with 7 bases matching TRBD1. The origin of this receptor is a human donor in good health. Some libraries in this study had Jurkat cell RNA spiked in. Sample: naive CD8+ T cells from blood, with Jurkat cell RNA spiked in. Subset meaning: FACS-sorted CD8+CD4-CCR7+CD45RA+ naive T cells. The CDR3, as DNA: TGTGCCAGCGGACCGGGACAGAACTACGAGCAGTACTTC. As protein: CASGPGQNYEQYF.